This T cell receptor (beta chain) was identified during a study of T cells after yellow fever vaccination. Study overall: Those fractions that held only low numbers of cells were prepared using the SMART-Seq v4 Ultra Low Input RNA kit. General study points: The appearance of a small share of clonotypes in both CD4 and CD8 compartments was observed.

Trimming took off 1 base at V and 4 bases at J, with 15 bases between the two ends. Germline V gene data show CDR1 as DFQATT and CDR2 as SNEGSKA (reference sequence). This CDR3 is built from 15 residues. By 5'RACE template switching, TCR cDNA was produced, with a universal primer site and UMIs added in the process. TCRdb passed the 5' RACE reads through MiXCR, listing each CDR3 protein once. This sample has around 310,000 distinct CDR3 sequences, with almost 4% found just once. In this sample, this clonotype turned up a few times. Its antigen is not identified. V and J are TRBV20-1 and TRBJ2-3, with D perhaps matching TRBD2 (7 bases). The sequencing used PBMCs, collected 5 days after the yellow fever booster vaccination. The sequence came from a man aged 18 to 35 who received the YFV17D yellow fever vaccine. The CDR3 loop is CSARVRRGAADTQYF. As DNA, the CDR3 is TGCAGTGCTAGAGTCCGTCGGGGGGCCGCAGATACGCAGTATTTT.